A selection of T cell receptor beta chains follows, all from one sample in a study of shared clonotypes between healthy human individuals. Sequencing used immunoSEQ multiplex PCR; TCRdb keeps in-frame clones, though not all of them. The sample includes fewer than 600,000 clones, roughly four fifths of them seen just once. The sequencing sample was made of PBMCs. The receptors were gathered from a woman between 40 and 55 years old in good health. Some clones in this sample may be carry-over from other donors' samples. Both conserved end residues are part of each CDR3. The order of the fields is V gene, clone size, D gene, J gene, CDR3 DNA, CDR3 protein. The D gene is left open where the match is weak. A row's size may be missing; if present it is once, few, many or a size class.

>TRBV7-2|-|-|TRBJ1-2
TGTGCCAGCAGCCCAGGTCTAGGGACGGGCTACACCTTC
CASSPGLGTGYTF
>TRBV7-3|-|TRBD2|TRBJ2-2
TGTGCCAGCAGCACCACGGGACTAGCGGGAGTCCCCGGGGAGCTGTTTTTT
CASSTTGLAGVPGELFF
>TRBV5-1|-|TRBD2|TRBJ2-3
TGCGCCAGCAGCTTACTAGCGGGACACACAGATACGCAGTATTTT
CASSLLAGHTDTQYF
>TRBV19|few|-|TRBJ1-1
TGTGCCAGTAGTAAGGGCAGGGTGAACACTGAAGCTTTCTTT
CASSKGRVNTEAFF
>TRBV28|-|TRBD1|TRBJ2-1
TGTGCCAGCAGTGTCCCGGGACAGAACTACAATGAGCAGTTCTTC
CASSVPGQNYNEQFF
>TRBV28|-|TRBD1|TRBJ1-4
TGTGCCAGCAGTTCGCCGGGACAGGATTATGAAAAACTGTTTTTT
CASSSPGQDYEKLFF
>TRBV4-3|once|-|TRBJ2-2
TGCGCCAGCAGCCAAGTCGGGGGTAGGTCTGCGGGGGAGCTGTTTTTT
CASSQVGGRSAGELFF
>TRBV9|-|-|TRBJ2-1
TGTGCCAGCAGCGTAGCGACCCTAACCTATGAGCAGTTCTTC
CASSVATLTYEQFF
>TRBV29-1|-|-|TRBJ2-3
TGCAGCGAGGGAGAGTCAGATACGCAGTATTTT
CSEGESDTQYF
>TRBV30|-|-|TRBJ2-7
TGTGCCTGGAGGGGAACAGGGTACGAGCAGTACTTC
CAWRGTGYEQYF
>TRBV28|-|-|TRBJ1-2
TGTGCCAGCAGTTCGCCTGGGGGGGCTAAAGGCTACACCTTC
CASSSPGGAKGYTF
>TRBV15|-|-|TRBJ2-3
TGTGCCACCAGCGGAGGCCCAGGGGATACGCAGTATTTT
CATSGGPGDTQYF
>TRBV27|-|TRBD2|TRBJ2-7
TGTGCCAGCAGTTTATTCGGGAGGCACGAGCAGTACTTC
CASSLFGRHEQYF
>TRBV11-2|-|-|TRBJ1-4
TGTGCCAGCAGCCACGGACGGCGAAAAGAGGAAAAACTGTTTTTT
CASSHGRRKEEKLFF
>TRBV27|-|-|TRBJ2-7
TGTGCCAGCAGTCCCGGGTTCCACTACGAGCAGTACTTC
CASSPGFHYEQYF
>TRBV19|-|TRBD1|TRBJ1-1
TGTGCCAGTACTCGACAGGGAAACACTGAAGCTTTCTTT
CASTRQGNTEAFF
>TRBV30|few|-|TRBJ1-6
TGTGCCTGGCTAGTGGATTCACCCCTCCACTTT
CAWLVDSPLHF
>TRBV9|-|-|TRBJ2-1
TGTGCCAGCACCCTAGATGGGGGGCGGTACAATGAGCAGTTCTTC
CASTLDGGRYNEQFF
>TRBV29-1|-|TRBD2|TRBJ2-1
TGCAGCGTTGCACTAGCGGGAGCCTACAATGAGCAGTTCTTC
CSVALAGAYNEQFF
>TRBV2|-|-|TRBJ1-2
TGTGCCAGCAGTGGGGGGTCAGGGTATGGCTACACCTTC
CASSGGSGYGYTF
>TRBV5-4|-|-|TRBJ2-2
TGTGCCAGCAGTACCAGTCCGGGACGGATCACCGGGGAGCTGTTTTTT
CASSTSPGRITGELFF
>TRBV7-3|-|-|TRBJ2-1
TGTGCCAGCAGCTTAAGTAGGGCTTCCCCTGTCAATGAGCAGTTCTTC
CASSLSRASPVNEQFF
>TRBV30|-|-|TRBJ1-3
TGTGCCTGGAGTGGGGTCTTCTCTGGAAACACCATATATTTT
CAWSGVFSGNTIYF
>TRBV5-1|-|-|TRBJ2-5
TGCGCCAGCGGACAATTGTACCAAGAGACCCAGTACTTC
CASGQLYQETQYF
>TRBV7-9|-|TRBD2|TRBJ2-1
TGTGCCAGCAGCCTTCCCGGGACTAGATATGAGCAGTTCTTC
CASSLPGTRYEQFF
>TRBV2|once|-|TRBJ2-1
TGTGCCAGCAGTGGGAACAGCAATGAGCAGTTCTTC
CASSGNSNEQFF
>TRBV30|-|-|TRBJ2-2
TGTGCCTGGAGTCGAACAACCGGGGAGCTGTTTTTT
CAWSRTTGELFF
>TRBV18|once|TRBD2|TRBJ2-1
TGTGCCAGCTCATCCAGACTAGCGGGAGGTGAGGAGGAGCAGTTCTTC
CASSSRLAGGEEEQFF
>TRBV2|-|-|TRBJ1-1
TGTGCCAGCCGCACGGCCACTGAAGCTTTCTTT
CASRTATEAFF
>TRBV6-5|-|-|TRBJ1-2
TGTGCCAGCAGTTACTCCCAAGTTGGGAATGGCTACACCTTC
CASSYSQVGNGYTF
>TRBV10-3|-|-|TRBJ2-4
TGTGCCATCAGTGAGTCTGGACCAGCCAAAAACATTCAGTACTTC
CAISESGPAKNIQYF
>TRBV7-9|-|TRBD1|TRBJ2-3
TGTGCCAGCAGCTTTGGACAGGGTACAGATACGCAGTATTTT
CASSFGQGTDTQYF
>TRBV4-1|-|-|TRBJ2-7
TGCGCCAGCAGCCAGAATGACGGTGTCTACGAGCAGTACTTC
CASSQNDGVYEQYF
>TRBV6-1|few|-|TRBJ1-2
TGTGCCAGCAGTGAAGTTCCGACAGAATGGGACATCTATGGCTACACCTTC
CASSEVPTEWDIYGYTF
>TRBV28|once|TRBD2|TRBJ2-3
TGTGCCAGCAGTTCGCGACTAGCCGATACGCAGTATTTT
CASSSRLADTQYF